This T cell receptor beta chain was sequenced during a study of cytomegalovirus exposure and HLA in healthy donors (dated by TCRdb to 2016 to 2017). Regarding the study in general: An earlier analysis of roughly 610 of the donors reported 250 to 350 Gb of sequence data and around 100 million unique TCR beta sequences obtained from 150 million to 200 million T cells. An early release that covered about 600 HLA-typed donors contained approximately 300 gigabases of sequencing data and tens of millions of unique TCR sequences. Of the 300 to 450 genotyped donors, 81% fell in the genetic ancestry cluster associated with self-reported Caucasian donors. The study aimed to test whether cataloging public T cell receptors could reveal signatures of past pathogen exposure. Using immunosequencing, the study profiled T cell repertoires from around 680 subjects and related those repertoires to cytomegalovirus serostatus. Along with the roughly 700-subject first cohort, a separate validation cohort of 120 different subjects was used. To predict cytomegalovirus infection status, the study combined high-throughput TCR immunosequencing, statistical association of individual TCRs with disease status, and machine learning. To study patterns of TCR occurrence, a later analysis re-analyzed previously published TCR beta repertoires from 650 to 750 donors and added high-resolution HLA genotyping. Rather than using new phenotypic data, the later analysis identified candidate immune exposures from TCR beta sequences and from how often those sequences occurred across donors. An earlier analysis of 587 of the donors used high-throughput TCR beta sequencing to judge whether each TCR beta V gene segment behaved as functional or pseudogenic. Donor age, sex, ethnicity and CMV serostatus were compiled together with the repertoire data. A later genetic analysis took genome-wide SNP genotypes for about 55% of the roughly 700 donors and used that subset as a discovery cohort. Every discovery cohort repertoire had been produced on one sequencing platform. Both class I and class II loci were covered by HLA typing, at four-digit resolution. The number of donors typed differed by locus, with roughly 629-640 for A, B, C, DRB1 and DQB1, roughly 520 for DQA1, 600 to 610 for DPA1, and some 440 for DPB1. A handful of DR-DQ haplotypes were handled as single units for association and clustering because linkage in the cohort was strong. Among 300 to 500 genotyped donors of the cohort, an average of approximately 240,000 unique TCR beta nucleotide sequences was sequenced per donor, of which 15% to 20% were non-productive.

The germline V gene (reference sequence) provides CDR1 SGHKS and CDR2 YYEKEE. V lost 3 bases and J lost 8 bases, and the count of bases not matched to a germline gene is 11. The cysteine opens and the phenylalanine closes a CDR3 of 15 amino acids. Left in the record is the CDR3 DNA by itself, 45 bases read in frame from the first base. About this clone itself: It lacks a known antigen.

The research as a whole found: The presence/absence analyses assumed that sequencing depth was roughly uniform across donors, and that assumption may not be true. CMV serostatus was the only immune exposure information available for the cohort. While some public TCRs were present in many individuals, most TCR sequences turned up only very rarely across donors. In an earlier analysis of some 500 of the donors, most TCR beta V segments were observed in productive rearrangements about 87% or about 30% of the time, broadly matching IMGT annotations. Most CMV-associated TCR beta chains appeared to be HLA-restricted in a later analysis, and the HLA associations seemed to be driven largely by CMV exposure. In a later analysis, HLA-associated TCR beta chains showed more clonal expansion and lower generation probabilities than non-associated chains that were equally common. A later genetic analysis associated a missense DCLRE1C variant with V-gene and J-gene trimming of TCR beta chains, and an independent cohort replicated the association. The classifier was reported to diagnose cytomegalovirus status with high specificity and sensitivity in both the original cohort and the validation cohort. Some IMGT-functional V segments, including TRBV6-2 and TRBV6-3, could not be told apart with the 87-base-pair reads, so those segments were excluded. Compared with the approximately 710-donor mean, donors in an Asian-associated ancestry cluster had fewer N-insertions in productive TCRs, according to a later genetic analysis. When HLA alleles, especially DR and DQ, strongly co-occurred, attributing TCR associations to individual alleles was difficult. A total of 150 to 200 TCR beta chains were listed by the study as associated with cytomegalovirus. Because HLA typing was unavailable for some donors at each locus, only the typed subset was used in association tests. Because counts were too low, seventeen rarely observed V segments, including chromosome 9 orphons, were left out of the earlier analysis of about 500 of the donors. In a later analysis, TCR association rates were found to vary across HLA loci, with the most associated TCRs seen for DRB1 alleles and the fewest for HLA-C alleles. A further reported finding was that TCR beta sequences accurately predicted the HLA-A and HLA-B alleles for most subjects in the first cohort. A later analysis reported that several top co-occurrence clusters appeared linked to parvovirus B19, influenza, CMV and Epstein-Barr virus. The cohort was sequenced for TCR beta chains only, and without alpha or paired-chain data the features that could be detected were limited. At a false discovery rate of 0.05, a later analysis linked 16,951 TCR beta sequences to specific HLA alleles. Three of the identified cytomegalovirus-associated TCR beta chains were confirmed in vitro to be specific for cytomegalovirus antigens. It was suggested by the authors that the approach could potentially be generalized to other disease states and immunological phenotypes. Correlated functional status among segregating V segments might reflect linkage disequilibrium, but an unknown experimental factor could not be ruled out. A group of highly shared sequence variants was considered likely to be a technical artifact of the sequencing pipeline.

The cohort consisted of 650 to 850 healthy bone marrow donors. At the time of sampling, every cohort member was nominally healthy, though immune exposures that went unrecorded were likely present. The donor tested CMV seronegative and was one of the 352 seronegative cohort members. Each donor provided a peripheral blood sample, and peripheral blood mononuclear cells were used for TCR beta sequencing. Genomic DNA was extracted from the blood cell samples with the Qiagen DNeasy Blood Extraction Kit. Library preparation was by the immunoSEQ multiplex PCR assay. For the multiplex PCR, a mixture combining 60 forward primers for TCR Vbeta segments and 13 reverse primers for TCR Jbeta segments was used. The CDR3 region of rearranged TCR beta genes was amplified from genomic DNA with a multiplex PCR assay. Amplified TCR beta libraries were sequenced as 87-base-pair reads on the Illumina HiSeq System. As for the original processing: A later analysis tallied around 80 million unique TCR beta chains across the 700 or so repertoires, and about 10 million of those chains were shared by two or more donors. Raw reads were error-corrected and collapsed into unique sequences by a nearest-neighbor algorithm in which closely related sequences were merged to remove PCR and sequencing errors. CDR3 sequences were aligned to IMGT reference sequences to assign V, D and J gene segments. For a sequence to be retained, a match of at least six nucleotides was required to both a V gene segment and a J gene segment. A rearrangement counted as productive if the CDR3 had no stop codons and remained in frame with V and J, and every other rearrangement counted as non-productive. CDR3 was defined according to IMGT convention as the region running from the second conserved V-encoded cysteine to the conserved J-encoded phenylalanine. In an earlier analysis of around 600 of the donors, sequences lacking an unambiguous match to a single V gene segment were excluded. In an earlier analysis of 587 of the donors, a V segment was called functional when productive rearrangements were above 56.7%, and segregating when the standard deviation between donors exceeded 5%. A statistical classification framework was built for diagnosing cytomegalovirus status from the catalog of TCR beta chain sequences. In a later analysis, TCR nucleotide sequences were compared against IMGT/GENE-DB human TR gene sequences so that V and J genes could be assigned. The TCRdist pipeline was used in a later analysis to assign CDR3 sequences and most-parsimonious VDJ recombination scenarios. In a later analysis, every TCR beta chain was defined by the combination of its CDR3 amino acid sequence and its V-gene family, and reads without a unique V-gene family were dropped. As a way to deal with suspected cross-contamination and a sequencing artifact, a later analysis dropped 640 or so nucleotide sequences that were highly shared and had low generation probability. A later analysis calculated a clonal expansion index for each public chain from normalized within-repertoire ranks of inferred template counts. A later analysis computed generation probabilities with a VDJ recombination model fitted to out-of-frame rearrangements, and checked the results against IGoR. In a later analysis, hypergeometric tests were used to score TCR-TCR, TCR-HLA and TCR-CMV co-occurrence, with a repertoire-size bias correction applied to TCR pairs. To estimate false discovery rates, a later analysis permuted the HLA or CMV assignments 20 times. A later analysis grouped co-occurring TCRs with DBSCAN, adding TCRdist sequence similarity when clustering within HLA-allele-positive subsets. Repertoires with fewer than 30,000 or more than 120,000 public chains, plus five repertoires with anomalous nucleotide sharing, were excluded from co-occurrence clustering. Sourced from immuneACCESS, this table was stored by TCRdb with only in-frame sequences that have V and J called. A share of the clones is absent; for the studies checked, an unresolved V gene accounts for under half, and the remainder has no known explanation. V and J calls and clone size follow that table, whereas D and trimming were derived from the DNA. The table for this sample lists approximately 110,000 clones. The biggest ten clones account for 3.6% of the sample.

The chain links TRBV5-5 with TRBJ1-2; 9 of the junction bases match TRBD1. The source material was PBMCs. The receptor comes from a man between 18 and 35 years old in good health and CMV-seronegative. In nucleotide form, the sequence is TGTGCCAGCAGCTCGATGCCGGGACAGGGAGACGGCTACACCTTC. Protein translation: CASSSMPGQGDGYTF.